The source of this TCR beta chain is a study of Ad26.COV2.S vaccination and SARS-CoV-2 variants. On this clone itself: Its antigen is as yet unknown.

Study-wide findings and caveats: Placebo recipients trailed vaccine recipients in spike-specific TCR breadth.

Indicated treatment: some 20 received Ad26.COV2.S at low or high dose, single or two shots; about 5 received placebo; per-sample allocation not given. Day 63 after the first injection of vaccine or placebo was the sampling time. The donor was a Boston adult aged 18-55 years. Wuhan-strain SARS-CoV-2 spike was expressed by the Ad26 vector that made up the vaccine. TCRdb's table, derived via immunoSEQ multiplex PCR, lists solely in-frame clones and lacks some. In the table there are 350,000 to 400,000 clones, approximately 91% of which are singletons. This sample comprised peripheral blood, obtained in a trial of Ad26.COV2.S vaccine versus placebo. This receptor was taken from a person aged 18-65 years who received the Ad26.COV2.S COVID-19 vaccine or a placebo.

The DNA of the CDR3 is TGCGCCAGCAGCCAAGGTTCCCGGGGGCCGGAGGGCCCTAGCTCACCCCTCCACTTT. Protein product: CASSQGSRGPEGPSSPLHF. V is TRBV4-3 and J is TRBJ1-6; possibly TRBD1 for D (6 bases). Germline V gives CDR1 LGHNA, CDR2 YSLEER. CDR3 size: 19 residues. V lost 1 base and J lost 10, with 26 bases in between.